This TCR beta chain appears in the sequencing data of a study of molecular identifiers for immune sequencing clone quantification. The study's findings and limits: Beyond 20 RNA copies, clones held over 99% of effector molecules, compared with under 1% in naive cells.

TCRdb re-derived calls from the PCR reads in MiXCR, one entry per CDR3 protein. The data contain around 460,000 distinct CDR3 sequences, 20% to 25% of them singletons. From germline, CDR1 is SQVTM and CDR2 ANQGSEA. Between the trimmed V and J ends, which lost 7 bases and 1 base, there was a span of 13 bases. This CDR3 is 13 amino acids long. This clonotype was counted ten times or more. The antigen remains unidentified. The sequence was collected from a human donor in good health. Some libraries in this study had Jurkat cell RNA spiked in. This chain joins TRBV29-1 and TRBJ2-5; D is perhaps TRBD1 (5 bases). Sequenced sample: naive CD8+ T cells from blood, with Jurkat cell RNA spiked in. Subset here: FACS-sorted CD8+CD4-CCR7+CD45RA+ naive T cells. CDR3 residues: CSGIRALQETQYF. The CDR3 DNA follows: TGCAGCGGAATCAGGGCCCTCCAAGAGACCCAGTACTTC.